A selection of T cell receptor beta chains follows, all from one sample in a study of T cells after yellow fever vaccination. One entry per CDR3 protein results from TCRdb running MiXCR on the 5' RACE reads. The sample contains roughly 320,000 distinct CDR3 sequences, around 10% of which appear only once. The source was CD4+ T cells sorted from PBMCs, collected 45 days after the yellow fever booster vaccination. These receptor sequences come from a man aged 18 to 29 who received the YFV17D yellow fever vaccine. Each CDR3 is given with its conserved first and last residue. D genes are given only for firm matches. Size is stated for part of the rows, as once, few or many counts, or as a class when the clone is expanded.

size: many
D: NA
V: TRBV20-1
J: TRBJ1-1
CDR3: CSARDGGADTEAFF
DNA: TGCAGTGCTAGAGATGGGGGGGCCGACACTGAAGCTTTCTTT

size: NA
D: NA
V: TRBV10-3
J: TRBJ2-1
CDR3: CAISESKISSLEFF
DNA: TGTGCCATCAGTGAGTCGAAGATTTCTAGTCTGGAGTTCTTC

size: few
D: TRBD1
V: TRBV7-9
J: TRBJ2-3
CDR3: CASSLGLRTGVTDTQYF
DNA: TGTGCCAGCAGCTTGGGACTACGGACAGGGGTCACAGATACGCAGTATTTT

size: few
D: NA
V: TRBV10-3
J: TRBJ2-2
CDR3: CAISATSFPPGELFF
DNA: TGTGCCATCAGTGCGACTAGTTTCCCCCCCGGGGAGCTGTTTTTT

size: few
D: TRBD2
V: TRBV25-1
J: TRBJ2-5
CDR3: CASSEPGGRLETQYF
DNA: TGTGCCAGCAGTGAACCGGGGGGGCGGTTGGAGACCCAGTACTTC

size: NA
D: TRBD1
V: TRBV7-6
J: TRBJ1-2
CDR3: CASSLPGTGVGYTF
DNA: TGTGCCAGCAGCTTACCCGGGACAGGGGTAGGCTACACCTTC

size: NA
D: NA
V: TRBV6-5
J: TRBJ1-1
CDR3: CASSFETWGTLEAFF
DNA: TGTGCCAGCAGTTTCGAAACCTGGGGAACGCTGGAAGCTTTCTTT

size: NA
D: NA
V: TRBV29-1
J: TRBJ1-2
CDR3: CSVEGRAEAHTF
DNA: TGCAGCGTTGAAGGGAGAGCGGAGGCACACACCTTC

size: few
D: NA
V: TRBV20-1
J: TRBJ1-1
CDR3: CSAGSRDTEAFF
DNA: TGCAGTGCTGGTTCCCGGGACACTGAAGCTTTCTTT

size: few
D: TRBD1
V: TRBV7-2
J: TRBJ1-5
CDR3: CASSLATGTGGQPQHF
DNA: TGTGCCAGCAGCTTAGCCACAGGGACAGGCGGGCAGCCCCAGCATTTT

size: many
D: NA
V: TRBV12-3/TRBV12-4
J: TRBJ1-5
CDR3: CATRGRYSNQPQHF
DNA: TGTGCCACCCGGGGGCGGTATAGCAATCAGCCCCAGCATTTT

size: few
D: TRBD1
V: TRBV6-5
J: TRBJ1-6
CDR3: CASSSGGQGGTLHF
DNA: TGTGCCAGCAGTTCGGGGGGACAGGGAGGAACCCTCCACTTT

size: NA
D: TRBD1
V: TRBV27
J: TRBJ1-4
CDR3: CASSLAPPGTGISKLFF
DNA: TGTGCCAGCAGTTTAGCGCCTCCCGGGACAGGGATTTCAAAACTGTTTTTT

size: NA
D: TRBD1
V: TRBV7-3
J: TRBJ1-4
CDR3: CASSPRLTGTGPSRNEKLFF
DNA: TGTGCCAGCAGCCCGCGCCTCACTGGGACAGGGCCGAGCCGTAATGAAAAACTGTTTTTT

size: many
D: NA
V: TRBV29-1
J: TRBJ1-1
CDR3: CSVAGHLNTEAFF
DNA: TGCAGCGTCGCCGGACACCTGAACACTGAAGCTTTCTTT

size: NA
D: NA
V: TRBV5-6
J: TRBJ2-3
CDR3: CASKVRGPGTDTQYF
DNA: TGTGCCAGCAAGGTGCGGGGACCCGGCACAGATACGCAGTATTTT

size: few
D: NA
V: TRBV5-1
J: TRBJ1-2
CDR3: CASSPEGRGGYTF
DNA: TGCGCCAGCAGCCCTGAGGGGCGAGGGGGCTACACCTTC